What follows are 14 T cell receptor beta chains derived from one specimen sequenced in a study of human T cells and chemical hapten exposure. TCRdb called the RACE reads again in MiXCR, with one record for every CDR3 protein. Among about 120,000 distinct CDR3 sequences listed, about 12% were seen once. Time point defined: patch test 1, 2 weeks after DPC sensitization. Sample treatment: therapeutic diphenylcyclopropenone sensitization with weekly scalp DPC. The sample consisted of whole blood, taken in connection with sensitization to the hapten diphenylcyclopropenone (DPC). Receptor source: a woman between 45 and 60 years old with alopecia areata. Some clones in this sample may be carry-over from other donors' samples.

The J gene is TRBJ1-1, the V gene TRBV18; D ambiguous. The V gene lost 3 bases and the J gene lost 3 bases, with 8 bases spanning the gap. The V gene's germline CDR1 is KGHSH and CDR2 LQKENI. The CDR3 contains 13 residues. This chain's CDR3 is CASSPAADTEAFF. Here the CDR3 DNA reads TGTGCCAGCTCACCGGCGGCCGACACTGAAGCTTTCTTT.

This clonotype showed up many times. V and J are TRBV29-1 and TRBJ2-1, with D perhaps matching TRBD1 (6 bases). The germline V gene has CDR1 SQVTM and CDR2 ANQGSEA. CDR3 length: 13 residues. Trimming took 6 bases from V and 5 from J, leaving 14 bases between them. The CDR3 is CSVDRDTDNEQFF. DNA of the CDR3: TGCAGCGTAGACCGGGACACGGACAATGAGCAGTTCTTC.

This clonotype was seen repeatedly, ten times or more. The V and J genes are TRBV3-1 and TRBJ1-6; D remains ambiguous. V was trimmed by 3 bases and J by 9 bases, leaving 9 bases between them. Germline CDR1 reads LGHDT; CDR2 reads YNNKEL (reference sequence). This CDR3 spans 13 amino acids. CDR3 bases: TGTGCCAGCAGCCAGGAGCAGGTTTCACCCCTCCACTTT. Amino acids: CASSQEQVSPLHF.

The gene calls are TRBV6-6 and TRBJ1-1; D gene uncertain. CDR3 length: 14 residues. The germline gives CDR1 MNHNY, CDR2 SVGAGI (reference sequence). V lost 7 bases and J 0 bases, leaving 12 bases between the germline ends. The chain's CDR3 is CASIGTQMNTEAFF. In DNA, the CDR3 is TGTGCCAGCATCGGAACTCAAATGAACACTGAAGCTTTCTTT.

The chain links TRBV18 to TRBJ2-5, with TRBD2 matching over 7 bases. The CDR3 spans 15 residues. Germline lookup yields CDR1 KGHSH and CDR2 LQKENI. J gave up 4 bases and V 0 bases, and 5 bases lay outside the gene matches. The CDR3: CASSPPAGVPETQYF. CDR3 DNA sequence: TGTGCCAGCTCACCACCGGCGGGGGTCCCAGAGACCCAGTACTTC.

This clonotype was seen repeatedly, ten times or more. V usage is TRBV7-2 and J usage is TRBJ2-3, with 12 bases fitting TRBD2. This CDR3 comprises 18 residues. After removal of 2 bases from V and 4 bases from J, the junction contained 10 bases not matched to a gene. Germline CDR1 and CDR2: SGHTA and FQGNSA. The CDR3, as DNA: TGTGCCAGCAGCTTATTCCCCCAGACTAGCGGGAGTTCAGATACGCAGTATTTT. This codes for CASSLFPQTSGSSDTQYF. Supplemented by reference TRBV7-2 and TRBJ2-3, the full variable domain reads GAGVSQSPSNKVTEKGKDVELRCDPISGHTALYWYRQSLGQGLEFLIYFQGNSAPDKSGLPSDRFSAERTGGSVSTLTIQRTQQEDSAVYLCASSLFPQTSGSSDTQYFGPGTRLTVL.

In this sample, this clonotype turned up a few times. V usage is TRBV5-1 and J usage is TRBJ1-6, with D perhaps matching TRBD1 (5 bases). V was shortened by 0 bases and J by 8 bases, with 12 bases between the two germline ends. Germline lookup yields CDR1 SGHRS and CDR2 YFSETQ. This CDR3 region has 15 residues. CDR3 loop: CASSLEGTGHSPLHF. CDR3 coding DNA: TGCGCCAGCAGCTTGGAGGGGACGGGGCATTCACCCCTCCACTTT.

This chain joins TRBV7-6 and TRBJ2-2; 11 nucleotides match TRBD2. Trimming removed 2 bases from V and 4 bases from J; junction bases left unmatched: 3. The germline V gene encodes CDR1 SGHVS and CDR2 FNYEAQ. This CDR3 is built from 16 residues. CDR3 DNA: TGTGCCAGCAGCTTACCTAGCGGGAGGTCCACCGGGGAGCTGTTTTTT. It codes for CASSLPSGRSTGELFF.

This clonotype was found many times. The CDR3 coding sequence is TGTGCCAGCAGCCCGCTCCCTATAGCGGGGAGCACAGATACGCAGTATTTT. Its protein product is CASSPLPIAGSTDTQYF. The chain carries TRBV7-9 and TRBJ2-3; 8 nucleotides agree with TRBD2. The J segment lost 0 bases and the V segment lost 5 bases, leaving 10 bases of the junction unmatched. Germline V gene sequence: CDR1 SEHNR, CDR2 FQNEAQ (reference sequence). The CDR3 loop spans 17 amino acids. The whole variable domain, filled in from reference TRBV7-9 and TRBJ2-3, reads DTGVSQNPRHKITKRGQNVTFRCDPISEHNRLYWYRQTLGQGPEFLTYFQNEAQLEKSRLLSDRFSAERPKGSFSTLEIQRTEQGDSAMYLCASSPLPIAGSTDTQYFGPGTRLTVL.

This clonotype has only a few counts. An end of the junction differs from the germline gene, which may be a read error. V and J are TRBV10-3 and TRBJ2-7; D not certain. The germline gives CDR1 ENHRY, CDR2 SYGVKD. The CDR3 runs 14 residues. The CDR3 here is CAISELANSYEQYF. DNA of the CDR3: TGCGCCATCAGTGAGTTGGCGAACTCCTACGAGCAGTACTTC.

This clonotype was detected a few times. V and J are TRBV29-1 and TRBJ2-2, with TRBD2 identical over 8 bases. J gave up 6 bases and V 4 bases, and 7 bases lay outside the gene matches. The CDR3 loop spans 14 amino acids. Germline assignment: CDR1 SQVTM and CDR2 ANQGSEA. CDR3 loop: CSVVLREAPGELFF. The CDR3 DNA follows: TGCAGCGTTGTGTTGCGGGAGGCCCCCGGGGAGCTGTTTTTT.

This clonotype was counted at least ten times. This rearrangement joins TRBV6-4 to TRBJ2-3, with D perhaps TRBD2 (6 bases). CDR3 length: 13 residues. V was pared by 3 bases and J by 5 bases, with 9 bases between. The germline V gene has CDR1 MRHNA and CDR2 SNTAGT. The DNA of the CDR3 is TGTGCCAGCAGTGAGCGGGAAGGAGATACGCAGTATTTT. It encodes CASSEREGDTQYF.

The chain is built from TRBV29-1 and TRBJ2-2; D is possibly TRBD1 (6 bases). The CDR3 consists of 13 residues. The germline V gene encodes CDR1 SQVTM and CDR2 ANQGSEA. V was shortened by 7 bases and J by 6 bases, with 15 bases between the two germline ends. CDR3 bases: TGCAGCGGAGTAATACAGGGTCCCGGGGAGCTGTTTTTT. Translating gives CSGVIQGPGELFF.

This clonotype has more than one count but fewer than ten. V is TRBV4-1 and J is TRBJ1-1; D is unresolved. Deletions cut 4 bases from V and 5 bases from J, with 14 bases between. This CDR3 is built from 14 residues. Per the germline V gene, CDR1 is MGHRA and CDR2 is YSYEKL. CDR3 DNA: TGCGCCAGCAGCCTTCGAAACACACGGACTGAAGCTTTCTTT. It is translated as CASSLRNTRTEAFF.